Shown below are 27 T cell receptor beta chains from a single sample sequenced in a study of a mutant IDH1 vaccine in newly diagnosed glioma. No antigens are known for them. Measured with immunoSEQ multiplex PCR; TCRdb has only the in-frame clones, and not every one. The table records under 150,000 clones, 85% to 90% of them present only once. The sample's time point: week 11, during vaccination. In every dose of vaccine, 300 ug of mutant IDH1 20-mer peptide was given alongside topical imiquimod. Sequences were derived from PBMCs, sampled from a glioma patient whose treatment included an IDH1 peptide vaccine. The receptor source for this set is a woman aged 50 to 60 with glioma.

The V call is TRBV6-5, the J call TRBJ1-3; D is unclear. V was pared by 2 bases and J by 4 bases, with 6 bases between. Germline V lookup: CDR1 MNHEY, CDR2 SVGAGI. The CDR3 has 13 residues. The CDR3 protein is CASSYGQGNTIYF. The CDR3 DNA follows: TGTGCCAGCAGTTACGGCCAGGGAAACACCATATATTTT.

The sample holds a few counts of this clone. This chain links TRBV9 with TRBJ1-6; the D is unclear. This CDR3 contains 14 residues. The germline V gene encodes CDR1 SGDLS and CDR2 YYNGEE. The V and J ends lost 0 bases and 11 bases respectively, with 12 bases between them. The CDR3: CASSVEDRTPPLHF. The CDR3 nucleotides read TGTGCCAGCAGCGTAGAAGATCGGACCCCACCCCTCCACTTT.

The table lists this clone with a few counts. Within the sample, other DNA sequences also encode this same CDR3. The genes are TRBV29-1 and TRBJ2-1, with D perhaps matching TRBD1 or TRBD2 (5 bases each). The CDR3 covers 14 residues. Germline CDR1 reads SQVTM; CDR2 reads ANQGSEA. The ends were cut back, 3 bases at V and 2 bases at J, with 11 bases in the middle. The CDR3 region is CSVEGRGPYNEQFF. DNA for the CDR3: TGCAGCGTTGAGGGACGGGGTCCCTACAATGAGCAGTTCTTC.

V and J are TRBV28 and TRBJ1-5; no clear D. This CDR3 contains 14 residues. Per germline, CDR1 MDHEN and CDR2 SYDVKM. V was trimmed by 6 bases and J by 0 bases, leaving 9 bases between them. As DNA, the CDR3 is TGTGCCAGCAGGTACAGATATAGCAATCAGCCCCAGCATTTT. This encodes CASRYRYSNQPQHF.

The genes are TRBV7-9 and TRBJ2-3; D gene uncertain. Trimming cost V 2 bases and J 4 bases, with 13 bases left between them. The CDR3 totals 15 residues. Per the germline V gene, CDR1 is SEHNR and CDR2 is FQNEAQ (reference sequence). CDR3 coding DNA: TGTGCCAGCAGCTTAATCTCACTCGGGTCAGATACGCAGTATTTT. Its protein is CASSLISLGSDTQYF.

The chain uses TRBV4-2 and TRBJ2-1, with 8 bases fitting TRBD1. With V trimmed by 4 bases and J by 0 bases, 2 bases remained unmatched. The CDR3 sequence is 15 residues long. Germline V lookup: CDR1 LGHNA, CDR2 YNFKEQ. CDR3: CASSLGQGSYNEQFF. The CDR3, as DNA: TGTGCCAGCAGCCTTGGACAGGGCTCCTACAATGAGCAGTTCTTC.

The V and J genes are TRBV28 and TRBJ1-2; 8 bases match TRBD1. CDR1 is MDHEN and CDR2 is SYDVKM in the germline V gene. The CDR3 extends over 13 amino acids. The junction had 7 bases not matched to a gene; V was cut back by 6 bases and J by 7 bases. CDR3 nucleotides: TGTGCCAGCAGCTCGACAGGGGCGCTTGGCTACACCTTC. This codes for CASSSTGALGYTF.

For this clone: Its ends do not fully match the called genes, so a read error is possible. The chain couples TRBV7-7 to TRBJ2-3; TRBD1 or TRBD2 may be the D gene (5 bases each). The CDR3 loop spans 15 amino acids. Germline V CDR1 and CDR2: SSHAT, FNYEAQ (reference sequence). CDR3 DNA: TGTGCTAGCAGCTTATTGGGGGTCTCGGGAGATACGCAGTATTTT. This codes for CASSLLGVSGDTQYF.

V usage is TRBV6-5 and J usage is TRBJ1-2, with 7 bases matching TRBD1. Trimming at V came to 6 bases and at J to 4 bases, leaving 2 bases not matched to a gene. CDR1 is MNHEY, CDR2 SVGAGI, per germline. The CDR3 is made up of 12 amino acids. CDR3 DNA: TGTGCCAGCAGCAGGGACAGCTATGGCTACACCTTC. It codes for CASSRDSYGYTF.

The J gene is TRBJ1-2, the V gene TRBV29-1; D is uncertain. In germline, CDR1 is SQVTM, CDR2 ANQGSEA. CDR3 length equals 13 residues. Trimming shortened V by 2 bases and J by 7 bases, and 14 bases separated the two germline ends. CDR3 in amino acids: CSVEIPESGGYTF. As DNA, the CDR3 is TGCAGCGTTGAAATCCCAGAGTCTGGTGGCTACACCTTC.

The rearrangement joins TRBV7-2 to TRBJ2-1; D not resolved. Germline CDR1 and CDR2: SGHTA and FQGNSA. V lost 5 bases and J lost 0, with 11 bases in between. This CDR3 comprises 15 residues. CDR3 amino acids: CASSAGVDSYNEQFF. The CDR3, as DNA: TGTGCCAGCAGCGCAGGAGTTGACTCCTACAATGAGCAGTTCTTC. Full variable domain (outside the CDR3, taken from reference TRBV7-2 and TRBJ2-1): GAGVSQSPSNKVTEKGKDVELRCDPISGHTALYWYRQSLGQGLEFLIYFQGNSAPDKSGLPSDRFSAERTGGSVSTLTIQRTQQEDSAVYLCASSAGVDSYNEQFFGPGTRLTVL.

This rearrangement joins TRBV5-1 to TRBJ2-2; D not resolved. Germline values: CDR1 SGHRS, CDR2 YFSETQ. The V end was cut by 4 bases, the J end by 1 base, with 8 bases between. CDR3 size: 14 residues. The CDR3 nucleotides are TGCGCCAGCAGCAAGGTTCTGAACACCGGGGAGCTGTTTTTT. Protein sequence: CASSKVLNTGELFF. The complete variable domain, with remaining parts taken from reference TRBV5-1 and TRBJ2-2, reads KAGVTQTPRYLIKTRGQQVTLSCSPISGHRSVSWYQQTPGQGLQFLFEYFSETQRNKGNFPGRFSGRQFSNSRSEMNVSTLELGDSALYLCASSKVLNTGELFFGEGSRLTVL.

The chain links TRBV27 to TRBJ1-4; the D gene is possibly TRBD1 (5 bases). V dropped 5 bases and J dropped 0 bases, with 16 bases sitting between them. The CDR3 covers 17 residues. Germline CDR1 is MNHEY and CDR2 is SMNVEV (reference sequence). The CDR3 DNA follows: TGTGCCAGCAGTATCAGGGTTGGTGGGACAACTAATGAAAAACTGTTTTTT. Residues: CASSIRVGGTTNEKLFF.

V usage is TRBV9 and J usage is TRBJ1-2, with D possibly being TRBD1 (6 bases). The V end was cut by 0 bases, the J end by 0 bases, with 9 bases between. The germline CDR1 and CDR2 sequences are SGDLS and YYNGEE. The CDR3 covers 15 residues. The chain's CDR3 is CASSVEGGTNYGYTF. CDR3 sequence (DNA): TGTGCCAGCAGCGTAGAGGGGGGAACTAACTATGGCTACACCTTC.

The chain couples TRBV28 to TRBJ2-1; 9 bases line up with TRBD2. CDR1 and CDR2 from the germline V gene are MDHEN and SYDVKM. There are 15 residues in the CDR3. Trimming at V came to 0 bases and at J to 5 bases, leaving 2 bases not matched to a gene. CDR3 amino acids: CASSLWGLANNEQFF. Here the CDR3 DNA reads TGTGCCAGCAGTTTATGGGGACTAGCCAACAATGAGCAGTTCTTC.

The gene calls are TRBV28 and TRBJ2-6, with D hard to call. Germline V gene sequence: CDR1 MDHEN, CDR2 SYDVKM. With 8 bases removed from V and 2 bases from J, the gap between germline ends came to 13 bases. The CDR3 extends over 15 amino acids. CDR3: CASGSGPPGANVLTF. For the CDR3, the DNA is TGTGCCAGCGGATCCGGGCCCCCTGGGGCCAACGTCCTGACTTTC. The whole variable domain, filled in from reference TRBV28 and TRBJ2-6, reads DVKVTQSSRYLVKRTGEKVFLECVQDMDHENMFWYRQDPGLGLRLIYFSYDVKMKEKGDIPEGYSVSREKKERFSLILESASTNQTSMYLCASGSGPPGANVLTFGAGSRLTVL.

J is TRBJ1-1 and V is TRBV9, with 10 positions matching TRBD1. The trim removed 0 bases at V and 3 bases at J, leaving 5 bases unmatched. The germline CDR1 and CDR2 sequences are SGDLS and YYNGEE. This CDR3 has 16 residues. Written as DNA, the CDR3 is TGTGCCAGCAGCGTAGCTACAGGACAGGGGGACACTGAAGCTTTCTTT. Residues: CASSVATGQGDTEAFF.

The chain carries TRBV9 and TRBJ2-7, with unresolved D. Deletions cut 0 bases from V and 0 bases from J, with 7 bases between. This CDR3 is built from 14 residues. CDR1 and CDR2 (germline): SGDLS, YYNGEE. CDR3 protein: CASSVAASSYEQYF. CDR3 DNA sequence: TGTGCCAGCAGCGTAGCAGCGAGCTCCTACGAGCAGTACTTC.

The V call is TRBV9, the J call TRBJ2-1; 7 bases agree with TRBD2. The junction had 7 bases not matched to a gene; V was cut back by 3 bases and J by 10 bases. The CDR3 consists of 13 residues. CDR1 is SGDLS, CDR2 YYNGEE, per germline. CDR3: CASSARLASEQFF. The CDR3 coding sequence is TGTGCCAGCAGCGCCAGACTAGCTTCAGAGCAGTTCTTC.

The sample holds a few counts of this clone. This chain connects TRBV27 to TRBJ2-1, with 12 bases that match TRBD1. This CDR3 has 18 amino acids. After removal of 3 bases from V and 6 bases from J, the junction contained 12 bases not matched to a gene. Germline values: CDR1 MNHEY, CDR2 SMNVEV (reference sequence). CDR3 nucleotide sequence: TGTGCCAGCAGTTTGTGGGACAGGGGGCGCGTTGGGACCAATGAGCAGTTCTTC. Translated: CASSLWDRGRVGTNEQFF.

This clone showed up just a few times. This chain connects TRBV9 to TRBJ1-3; 8 bases are shared with TRBD1. The CDR3 is made up of 13 amino acids. Germline V lookup: CDR1 SGDLS, CDR2 YYNGEE. Losses at the gene ends were 4 bases for V and 4 bases for J; bases not matched to a gene: 1. CDR3 protein: CASSPGGGNTIYF. In DNA form, the CDR3 reads TGTGCCAGCAGCCCAGGGGGCGGAAACACCATATATTTT.

V usage is TRBV5-4 and J usage is TRBJ1-5; tentatively, D is TRBD1 (5 bases). The CDR3 totals 14 residues. V was clipped by 0 bases and J by 3 bases, with 7 bases between them. Germline V gene data show CDR1 as SGHNT and CDR2 as YYREEE (reference sequence). Written as DNA, the CDR3 is TGTGCCAGCAGCTTGGCAGGGTTCAATCAGCCCCAGCATTTT. Translating gives CASSLAGFNQPQHF. Full variable domain (remainder filled in from reference TRBV5-4 and TRBJ1-5): ETGVTQSPTHLIKTRGQQVTLRCSSQSGHNTVSWYQQALGQGPQFIFQYYREEENGRGNFPPRFSGLQFPNYSSELNVNALELDDSALYLCASSLAGFNQPQHFGDGTRLSIL.

The genes are TRBV7-9 and TRBJ2-5; 13 bases map to TRBD2. Germline lookup yields CDR1 SEHNR and CDR2 FQNEAQ (reference sequence). The J segment lost 5 bases and the V segment lost 5 bases, leaving 8 bases of the junction unmatched. The CDR3 is 16 residues long. Written as DNA, the CDR3 is TGTGCCAGCAGCCCCCCGGGACTAGCGGGAATTGAGACCCAGTACTTC. Protein product: CASSPPGLAGIETQYF.

The chain recombines TRBV5-1 with TRBJ1-2; TRBD1 might be the D (5 bases). The CDR3 runs 15 residues. The V gene's germline CDR1 is SGHRS and CDR2 YFSETQ. The V end was cut by 4 bases, the J end by 6 bases, with 19 bases between. CDR3: CASSPRGIAVDGYTF. In DNA form, the CDR3 reads TGCGCCAGCAGCCCCCGGGGGATTGCAGTGGATGGCTACACCTTC.

The genes are TRBV30 and TRBJ2-3; D is possibly TRBD1 or TRBD2 (6 bases each). This CDR3 is 12 amino acids long. With 4 bases removed from V and 4 bases from J, the gap between germline ends came to 9 bases. Germline V lookup: CDR1 GTSNPN, CDR2 SVGIG (reference sequence). The CDR3 protein is CAWIGGPDTQYF. For the CDR3, the DNA is TGTGCCTGGATTGGGGGGCCAGATACGCAGTATTTT.

The chain combines TRBV27 with TRBJ2-7; D remains unclear. The CDR3 is 15 amino acids. Trimming stripped 3 bases from V and 3 bases from J, with 15 bases between. The germline CDR1 and CDR2 sequences are MNHEY and SMNVEV (reference sequence). The CDR3 DNA follows: TGTGCCAGCAGTTTCGGTCGGATAGGGATCTACGAGCAGTACTTC. Protein sequence: CASSFGRIGIYEQYF.

This sequence joins TRBV5-4 and TRBJ2-7, with a possible D match to TRBD2 (5 bases). V lost 3 bases and J lost 5, with 18 bases in between. The germline V gene has CDR1 SGHNT and CDR2 YYREEE (reference sequence). The CDR3 sequence is 15 residues long. The CDR3 spells CASSSGNRRNNEQYF. CDR3 in DNA: TGTGCCAGCAGCTCCGGGAACCGTCGGAACAACGAGCAGTACTTC.